The rows below give T cell receptor beta chains drawn from one sample of a study of shared clonotypes between healthy human individuals. Profiled with immunoSEQ multiplex PCR; TCRdb holds only in-frame clones, not every one. Here the sample spans more than 2 million clones, 95% being singletons. The source material was naive CD4+ T cells sorted from blood. These receptors came from a young man in good health. Both conserved end residues are part of each CDR3.

j_call	v_call	cdr3_aa
TRBJ2-3	TRBV28	CASNLNRGLTSSTDTQYF
TRBJ2-7	TRBV30	CAWTRLTGIPYEQYF
TRBJ2-1	TRBV6-1	CASRRTGGGYNEQFF
TRBJ2-7	TRBV5-6	CASSLASGLSYEQYF
TRBJ1-3	TRBV7-3	CASSLIGGGTGNTIYF
TRBJ1-1	TRBV4-1	CASSPYDRTLVAFF
TRBJ1-2	TRBV2	CASSESAGPNYGYTF
TRBJ2-6	TRBV7-8	CASSFRGTSDSGANVLTF
TRBJ2-7	TRBV7-2	CASSLGSGAGIYEQYF
TRBJ2-4	TRBV5-1	CASSLAKTSGGGENIQYF
TRBJ1-2	TRBV15	CATSRDSQQGFNYGYTF
TRBJ2-7	TRBV5-1	CASSFQQVTYEQYF
TRBJ1-6	TRBV6-6	CASSSLLAPLHF
TRBJ1-2	TRBV11-2	CASSLSRGSYGYTF
TRBJ1-1	TRBV11-2	CASSLEGHQNTEAFF
TRBJ1-2	TRBV2	CASNRDTELLYGYTF
TRBJ1-2	TRBV14	CASSQVKGALGYTF
TRBJ2-4	TRBV29-1	CSVARDRGQNIQYF
TRBJ1-6	TRBV6-5	CASSSDRPIRSLHF
TRBJ1-2	TRBV6-6	CASSQDRASDYGYTF
TRBJ2-5	TRBV11-2	CASSLRETQYF
TRBJ2-1	TRBV4-1	CASSQDLSPGQSDEQFF
TRBJ2-7	TRBV15	CATSTDRGGSYEQYF
TRBJ1-3	TRBV9	CASSPDGGLISGNTIYF
TRBJ1-2	TRBV25-1	CASRPSTPGTHSGYTF
TRBJ2-7	TRBV28	CASSPAIGDRGSYEQYF
TRBJ1-2	TRBV28	CASRQSDRIYGYTF
TRBJ2-2	TRBV5-1	CASSLAAGMNTGELFF
TRBJ1-3	TRBV7-7	CASSSENGNTIYF
TRBJ1-2	TRBV6-4	CASSDCVGTGAYGYTF
TRBJ1-1	TRBV6-1	CASSEIGDTEAFF
TRBJ1-3	TRBV11-3	CASSLGVGNTIYF
TRBJ2-5	TRBV15	CATSRDLGRETQYF
TRBJ2-5	TRBV2	CASSEYPAQGGPQYF
TRBJ2-3	TRBV6-4	CASSAHPGTLADTQYF
TRBJ1-3	TRBV7-3	CASSLTTGAGNTIYF
TRBJ1-2	TRBV7-9	CASSLQFGIKVGYTF
TRBJ2-5	TRBV6-1	CASRSLAGGGETQYF
TRBJ2-3	TRBV15	CATSRGLTSGTDTQYF
TRBJ2-1	TRBV11-2	CASSLGLAAMIYNEQFF
TRBJ1-1	TRBV5-1	CASSLMQGVNTEAFF
TRBJ2-5	TRBV5-6	CASSLSGVQETQYF
TRBJ1-2	TRBV6-5	CASSLGGLSYGYTF
TRBJ2-5	TRBV6-5	CASSSLAGGTQYF
TRBJ2-5	TRBV6-1	CASSVIETQYF
TRBJ1-3	TRBV11-2	CASSLENTGAFSGNTIYF
TRBJ1-5	TRBV19	CASSSQDKGAYSNQPQHF
TRBJ2-1	TRBV9	CASSASPGTSGGLGEQFF
TRBJ1-1	TRBV30	CAWRATGWGTEAFF
TRBJ2-1	TRBV7-2	CASSLPPRGEQFF
TRBJ1-1	TRBV10-1	CASSAQGWTEAFF
TRBJ2-7	TRBV7-9	CASSQGSYEQYF
TRBJ2-3	TRBV6-1	CASSEGILLPYTQYF
TRBJ1-2	TRBV10-3	CAISESITVGYGYTF
TRBJ1-2	TRBV18	CASSPGPSGGYTF
TRBJ2-1	TRBV7-9	CASSLAAAGGEQFF
TRBJ2-5	TRBV29-1	CSVGWLTEETQYF
TRBJ2-1	TRBV27	CASSLGLANEQFF
TRBJ2-1	TRBV7-9	CASSRRGDEQFF